The clone carrying this T cell receptor beta chain was counted only a few times. Its antigen is not identified. The data are from a study of Tregs in tolerant kidney transplant recipients. Study-level points and caveats: Tregs expanded with activated donor B cells seemed most donor-specific.

Unstimulated regulatory T cells (CD4+CD25+CD127-), CD4+CD25- non-regulatory cells, CD4 and CD8 cells were FACS-sorted from thawed PBMCs. Before regulatory T cell sorting, thawed PBMCs rested overnight at 37°C in about 200 IU/ml IL-2. Using immunoSEQ multiplex PCR, the repertoire was profiled, and TCRdb retains in-frame clones only, with some absent. The sample consists of fewer than 20,000 clones, roughly 82% of them appearing once. The sequence came from a human donor in good health. The sequenced sample consisted of Tregs from blood.

The CDR3 region has the DNA TGTGCCAGCAGTCCGGGGAGCTCCTATAATTCACCCCTCCACTTT. This translates into CASSPGSSYNSPLHF. V and J are TRBV2 and TRBJ1-6; D is unresolved. Germline values: CDR1 SNHLY, CDR2 FYNNEI. The germline V and J ends were trimmed by 5 bases and 0 bases, with 8 bases remaining between them. The CDR3 consists of 15 residues.